Presented here are 30 T cell receptor beta chains from one specimen sequenced in a study of OX40 agonist ivuxolimab in advanced cancers. The method was immunoSEQ multiplex PCR; TCRdb's version includes in-frame clones alone and lacks a portion of them. This table holds more than 45,000 clones, about 89% found once. This specimen consisted of CD4+ or CD8+ T cells sorted from blood, obtained in a trial of the OX40 agonist ivuxolimab. All receptors derive from an adult with an advanced solid tumor such as melanoma, head and neck, liver or kidney cancer.

The chain is built from TRBV19 and TRBJ2-1; 7 bases align to TRBD2. J lost 7 bases, V lost 4 bases, and 7 bases had no gene match. From germline, CDR1 is LNHDA and CDR2 SQIVND (reference sequence). The CDR3 consists of 14 residues. For the CDR3, the DNA is TGTGCCAGTAGTAATGGGGGAGGGGTTAATGAGCAGTTCTTC. Amino acid sequence: CASSNGGGVNEQFF.

This clone was seen just once. This chain connects TRBV6-5 to TRBJ2-2, with TRBD2 identical over 9 bases. The CDR3 is made up of 15 amino acids. Unmatched junction bases numbered 3, after V lost 1 base and J lost 6 bases. From germline, CDR1 is MNHEY and CDR2 SVGAGI. The CDR3 coding sequence is TGTGCCAGCAGTTACTTCGGACTAGCGTCCGGGGAGCTGTTTTTT. This gives the protein CASSYFGLASGELFF.

The rearrangement joins TRBV28 to TRBJ2-7, with D uncertain. V was clipped by 6 bases and J by 2 bases, with 11 bases between them. The CDR3 covers 13 residues. CDR1 MDHEN and CDR2 SYDVKM come from the germline V gene. CDR3 DNA: TGTGCCAGCAGCTCCGGATTTACCTACGAGCAGTACGTC. Its protein is CASSSGFTYEQYV.

This clone was found once. The sample carries other DNA sequences with the same CDR3. V gene TRBV12-5 combines with J gene TRBJ2-3; D uncertain. V shed 8 bases and J shed 5 bases, with 14 bases lying between them. CDR3 length: 13 amino acids. Looked up from germline, CDR1 is LGHNT and CDR2 is FRNRAP. The CDR3 nucleotides are TGTGCTAGTACGACCCGTGGGGAAGATACGCAGTATTTT. Residues: CASTTRGEDTQYF.

This rearrangement joins TRBV28 to TRBJ2-7; 10 nucleotides align to TRBD2. CDR3 length: 15 residues. Germline CDR1 is MDHEN and CDR2 is SYDVKM. Trimming removed 2 bases from V and 3 bases from J; junction bases left unmatched: 4. The CDR3, as DNA: TGTGCCAGCAGTTTAGGGCTAGCGGGAGTCTACGAGCAGTACTTC. Protein product: CASSLGLAGVYEQYF.

CDR3 loop: CASSLLAGGTDTQYF. CDR3 sequence (DNA): TGTGCCAGCAGCTTACTAGCGGGGGGCACAGATACGCAGTATTTT. The chain combines TRBV7-6 with TRBJ2-3; 10 nucleotides line up with TRBD2. V shed 2 bases and J 1 base; nucleotides not matched to a gene: 0. The CDR3 has 15 residues. Per the germline V gene, CDR1 is SGHVS and CDR2 is FNYEAQ.

This sequence joins TRBV30 and TRBJ2-7; 8 bases agree with TRBD2. CDR3 length equals 16 residues. Germline V gives CDR1 GTSNPN, CDR2 SVGIG (reference sequence). The trim removed 1 base at V and 4 bases at J, leaving 12 bases unmatched. The CDR3 region is CAWSGGSGESRYEQYV. CDR3 sequence (DNA): TGTGCCTGGAGTGGGGGTAGCGGGGAGTCACGTTACGAGCAGTACGTC.

Only a few counts were recorded for this clone. V gene TRBV5-6 combines with J gene TRBJ1-2; TRBD1 aligns across 9 bases. Trimming took 3 bases from V and 8 from J; bases not matched to a gene: 14. The length of the CDR3 is 16 residues. From germline, CDR1 is SGHDT and CDR2 YYEEEE. The CDR3 is CASSSYEDRGFYGYTF. The CDR3 DNA follows: TGTGCCAGCAGCTCTTATGAGGACAGGGGATTTTACGGCTACACCTTC.

The genes are TRBV6-6 and TRBJ2-1; a weak D match, TRBD1 (6 bases). This CDR3 comprises 12 residues. Germline lookup yields CDR1 MNHNY and CDR2 SVGAGI (reference sequence). With 4 bases removed from V and 7 bases from J, the gap between germline ends came to 8 bases. Here the CDR3 DNA reads TGTGCCAGCAGTTGGGGGACAAATGAGCAGTTCTTC. This sequence encodes CASSWGTNEQFF.

The chain links TRBV29-1 to TRBJ2-7; 10 bases match TRBD1. There are 15 residues in the CDR3. V shed 3 bases, J shed 5 bases, and the junction held 10 bases outside the gene matches. Germline CDR1 reads SQVTM; CDR2 reads ANQGSEA. In nucleotides, the CDR3 is TGCAGCGTTGAGGTCCGGGACAGGGGTATCCACGAGCAGTACTTC. This encodes CSVEVRDRGIHEQYF.

The V gene is TRBV28, the J gene TRBJ1-1; D is unclear. The CDR3 has 11 amino acids. In germline, CDR1 is MDHEN, CDR2 SYDVKM. The germline V and J ends were trimmed by 5 bases and 3 bases, with 4 bases remaining between them. CDR3 sequence (DNA): TGTGCCAGCAGTAAATACACTGAAGCTTTCTTT. It is translated as CASSKYTEAFF.

V and J are TRBV13 and TRBJ1-2; D perhaps matches TRBD1 (6 bases). This CDR3 has 13 residues. Germline values: CDR1 PRHDT, CDR2 FYEKMQ (reference sequence). The germline V and J ends were trimmed by 2 bases and 4 bases, with 8 bases remaining between them. The CDR3 region is CASSLLQGYGYTF. The DNA for the CDR3 is TGTGCCAGCAGCTTACTACAGGGCTATGGCTACACCTTC.

The V call is TRBV2, the J call TRBJ1-1, with D possibly matching TRBD1 (5 bases). The CDR3 has 14 residues. Germline loops: CDR1 SNHLY, CDR2 FYNNEI. With 6 bases removed from V and 1 base from J, the gap between germline ends came to 12 bases. The CDR3 DNA reads TGTGCCAGCAGCCAGGGTTTGACGAACACTGAAGCTTTCTTT. Translating gives CASSQGLTNTEAFF.

The V call is TRBV10-3, the J call TRBJ1-1; D unresolved. In germline, CDR1 is ENHRY, CDR2 SYGVKD. This CDR3 is 15 amino acids long. With 1 base removed from V and 2 bases from J, the gap between germline ends came to 11 bases. The CDR3 reads CAISEFDSENTEAFF. In nucleotides, the CDR3 is TGTGCCATCAGTGAGTTTGACTCAGAAAACACTGAAGCTTTCTTT.

The chain employs TRBV27 and TRBJ2-1; D gene unclear. V gave up 5 bases and J gave up 5 bases, with 4 bases separating them. CDR1 MNHEY and CDR2 SMNVEV come from the germline V gene (reference sequence). CDR3 length: 11 residues. As DNA, the CDR3 is TGTGCCAGCAGTCCGGACAATGAGCAGTTCTTC. Translation: CASSPDNEQFF.

V and J are TRBV4-1 and TRBJ2-7; D gene unclear. The germline V gene encodes CDR1 MGHRA and CDR2 YSYEKL. V lost 0 bases and J lost 5, with 17 bases in between. The CDR3 covers 16 residues. This CDR3 reads CASSQDVVAGRDEQYV. CDR3 nucleotides: TGCGCCAGCAGCCAAGATGTAGTAGCCGGCCGGGACGAGCAGTACGTC.

The V and J genes are TRBV7-9 and TRBJ1-1; D not resolved. The CDR3 is 13 residues long. The germline V and J ends were trimmed by 5 bases and 7 bases, with 14 bases remaining between them. Per the germline V gene, CDR1 is SEHNR and CDR2 is FQNEAQ (reference sequence). The CDR3 loop is CASSPPGSFEAFF. The CDR3 DNA reads as TGTGCCAGCAGCCCACCCGGTAGTTTTGAAGCTTTCTTT.

This clone was seen once. The rearrangement links TRBV27 to TRBJ2-1; TRBD2 matches 11 bases. Looked up from germline, CDR1 is MNHEY and CDR2 is SMNVEV (reference sequence). The CDR3 is 15 residues long. V gave up 6 bases and J gave up 5 bases; unmatched junction bases: 6. DNA for the CDR3: TGTGCCAGCAGCCAGGGGACTAGCGGCCACAATGAGCAGTTCTTC. Translating it yields CASSQGTSGHNEQFF.

The CDR3, as DNA: TGCGCCAGCAACTTCCTAGCGGGAGTGGCAGATACGCAGTATTTT. This translates into CASNFLAGVADTQYF. The chain carries TRBV10-1 and TRBJ2-3, with 10 bases lining up with TRBD2. Germline trimming cut 7 bases from V and 4 bases from J; bases unmatched to any gene: 8. The germline V gene has CDR1 WNHNN and CDR2 SYGVQD (reference sequence). The CDR3 runs 15 residues.

The gene calls are TRBV7-3 and TRBJ1-1, with D possibly being TRBD1 (5 bases). Trimming pared 0 bases from V and 0 bases from J, leaving 23 bases between. The germline V gene has CDR1 SGHTA and CDR2 FQGTGA. The CDR3 consists of 20 residues. The CDR3 region is CASSLTPIAGTGVMNTEAFF. The CDR3, as DNA: TGTGCCAGCAGCTTAACACCCATCGCGGGGACGGGGGTCATGAACACTGAAGCTTTCTTT.

The chain recombines TRBV6-6 with TRBJ1-5, with no clear D. The CDR3 contains 10 residues. CDR1 is MNHNY, CDR2 SVGAGI, per germline (reference sequence). Deletions cut 6 bases from V and 6 bases from J, with 3 bases between. The CDR3 is CASSSQPQHF. The CDR3, as DNA: TGTGCCAGCAGCTCTCAGCCCCAGCATTTT.

The chain links TRBV19 to TRBJ2-1, with 10 bases fitting TRBD2. The CDR3 spans 15 residues. V lost 6 bases, J lost 3 bases, and 5 bases stayed unmatched. Looked up from germline, CDR1 is LNHDA and CDR2 is SQIVND (reference sequence). Here the CDR3 reads CASRVSSGGYNEQFF. Written as DNA, the CDR3 is TGTGCCAGTAGGGTGTCTAGCGGGGGCTACAATGAGCAGTTCTTC.

V usage is TRBV7-9 and J usage is TRBJ2-2; no firm D call. This CDR3 comprises 14 residues. Germline CDR1 reads SEHNR; CDR2 reads FQNEAQ (reference sequence). Trimming stripped 5 bases from V and 1 base from J, with 8 bases between. The CDR3 DNA sequence: TGTGCCAGCAGCGCCTACGGGAACACCGGGGAGCTGTTTTTT. As protein: CASSAYGNTGELFF.

This clone was picked up one time. This chain joins TRBV6-5 and TRBJ2-7; possible D gene TRBD1, 6 bases. Germline loops: CDR1 MNHEY, CDR2 SVGAGI. The ends were cut back, 6 bases at V and 0 bases at J, with 12 bases in the middle. This CDR3 comprises 14 residues. This CDR3 reads CASSSGAGSYEQYF. The CDR3 DNA sequence: TGTGCCAGCAGCTCAGGGGCCGGCTCCTACGAGCAGTACTTC.

The rearrangement uses TRBV28 and TRBJ1-4, with a possible D match to TRBD1 (6 bases). V dropped 3 bases and J dropped 5 bases, with 7 bases sitting between them. The CDR3 is made up of 13 amino acids. CDR1 is MDHEN, CDR2 SYDVKM, per germline. The CDR3 loop reads CASSFRGNEKLFF. CDR3 nucleotides: TGTGCCAGCAGTTTTAGGGGGAATGAAAAACTGTTTTTT.

The V gene is TRBV6-5, the J gene TRBJ1-2; D uncertain. The germline CDR1 and CDR2 sequences are MNHEY and SVGAGI. The V gene lost 0 bases and the J gene lost 7 bases, with 6 bases spanning the gap. This CDR3 spans 12 amino acids. In nucleotides, the CDR3 is TGTGCCAGCAGTTACTCGACTGGTGGCTACACCTTC. As protein: CASSYSTGGYTF.

In its sample, this clone was seen once. This chain joins TRBV7-2 and TRBJ2-7; D is unresolved. The CDR3 contains 12 residues. The ends were cut back, 11 bases at V and 2 bases at J, with 13 bases in the middle. Germline CDR1 SGHTA, CDR2 FQGNSA. The CDR3 loop is CALGRPPYEQYF. The CDR3 bases are TGTGCCCTCGGGCGACCCCCCTACGAGCAGTACTTC.

V is TRBV12-5 and J is TRBJ2-2; D may be TRBD1 (6 bases). V gave up 0 bases and J gave up 2 bases, with 7 bases separating them. Germline V CDR1 and CDR2: LGHNT, FRNRAP. This CDR3 is 15 amino acids long. CDR3 residues: CASGLVQGNTGELFF. The CDR3 DNA is TGTGCTAGTGGTTTGGTACAGGGAAACACCGGGGAGCTGTTTTTT.

The chain employs TRBV30 and TRBJ1-1, with unresolved D. Germline loops: CDR1 GTSNPN, CDR2 SVGIG (reference sequence). The CDR3 runs 14 residues. Deletions cut 4 bases from V and 3 bases from J, with 15 bases between. CDR3 in amino acids: CAWKAGYSYTEAFF. CDR3 in DNA: TGTGCCTGGAAAGCCGGGTACAGCTACACTGAAGCTTTCTTT.

This clone occurred a few times. This sequence joins TRBV29-1 and TRBJ1-2, with D possibly matching TRBD1 (5 bases). V lost 7 bases to trimming and J lost 5 bases, with 11 bases between them. The germline V gene encodes CDR1 SQVTM and CDR2 ANQGSEA. The CDR3 is 11 residues long. CDR3 nucleotides: TGCAGCGACATGACAGAATATGGCTACACCTTC. Amino acid sequence: CSDMTEYGYTF.